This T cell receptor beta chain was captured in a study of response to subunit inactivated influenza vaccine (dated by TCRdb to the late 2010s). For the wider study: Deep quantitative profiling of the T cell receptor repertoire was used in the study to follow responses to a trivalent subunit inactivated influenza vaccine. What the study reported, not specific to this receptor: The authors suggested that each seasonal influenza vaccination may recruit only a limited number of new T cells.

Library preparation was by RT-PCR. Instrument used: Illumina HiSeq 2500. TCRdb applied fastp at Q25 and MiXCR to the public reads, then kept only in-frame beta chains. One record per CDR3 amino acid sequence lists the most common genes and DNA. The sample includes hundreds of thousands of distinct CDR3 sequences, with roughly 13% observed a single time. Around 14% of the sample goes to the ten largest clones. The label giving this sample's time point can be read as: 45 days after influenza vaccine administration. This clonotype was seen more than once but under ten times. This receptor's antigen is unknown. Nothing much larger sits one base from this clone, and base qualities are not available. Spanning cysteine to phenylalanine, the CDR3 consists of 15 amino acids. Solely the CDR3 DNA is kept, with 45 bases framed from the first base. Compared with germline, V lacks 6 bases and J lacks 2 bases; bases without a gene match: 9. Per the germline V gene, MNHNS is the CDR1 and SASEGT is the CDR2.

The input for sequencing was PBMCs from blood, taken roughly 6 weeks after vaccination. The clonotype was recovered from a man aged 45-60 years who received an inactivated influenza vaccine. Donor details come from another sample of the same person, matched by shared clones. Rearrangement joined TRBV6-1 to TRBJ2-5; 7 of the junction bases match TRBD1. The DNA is TGTGCCAGCAGAAAGTCTAGGGGACAGCAAGAGACCCAGTACTTC. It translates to CASRKSRGQQETQYF.